Below, 8 T cell receptor beta chains from the same sample are listed, as sequenced in a study of T cells in Graves' hyperthyroidism and ophthalmopathy. Amplification targeted TCR beta CDR3 regions from RNA transcripts. The HTBI primer set drove a first-round RT-PCR of the TCR CDR3. TCRdb reprocessed the multiplex PCR reads via MiXCR and lists one record per CDR3 protein. The sample has more than 300,000 distinct CDR3 sequences; approximately 14% are singletons. What was sequenced was blood. The source is a woman aged 55 to 70 with Graves' hyperthyroidism.

J is TRBJ2-7 and V is TRBV20-1; TRBD1 matches at 9 bases. Looked up from germline, CDR1 is DFQATT and CDR2 is SNEGSKA (reference sequence). This CDR3 spans 14 amino acids. V was pared by 2 bases and J by 2 bases, with 4 bases of the junction left unmatched. CDR3 bases: TGCAGTGCTAGATGGACAGGGGCTACCTACGAGCAGTACTTC. It translates to CSARWTGATYEQYF.

The chain carries TRBV6-2 or TRBV6-3 and TRBJ1-2, with TRBD1 as a possible D gene (5 bases). Per germline, CDR1 MNHEY and CDR2 SVGEGT. The CDR3 spans 14 residues. The V gene lost 2 bases and the J gene lost 4 bases, with 11 bases spanning the gap. The CDR3, as DNA: TGTGCCAGCAGTTACAGGGGATCTGGCTATGGCTACACCTTC. Translation gives CASSYRGSGYGYTF.

In this sample, this clonotype turned up many times. The rearrangement links TRBV5-1 to TRBJ1-1; D is uncertain. V was pared by 7 bases and J by 0 bases, with 10 bases between. The germline V gene encodes CDR1 SGHRS and CDR2 YFSETQ. The CDR3 totals 13 residues. CDR3 bases: TGCGCCAGCGGTGAACACCTGAACACTGAAGCTTTCTTT. Protein sequence: CASGEHLNTEAFF.

The table lists this clonotype with many counts. V is TRBV7-9 and J is TRBJ2-5; TRBD1 agrees at 8 bases. V gave up 4 bases and J gave up 2 bases; unmatched junction bases: 9. Germline lookup yields CDR1 SEHNR and CDR2 FQNEAQ (reference sequence). CDR3 length: 16 residues. DNA for the CDR3: TGTGCCAGCAGCTCCTTACCGGGACAGGAGCAAGAGACCCAGTACTTC. It specifies CASSSLPGQEQETQYF. Together with reference TRBV7-9 and TRBJ2-5, the CDR3 gives the full variable domain: DTGVSQNPRHKITKRGQNVTFRCDPISEHNRLYWYRQTLGQGPEFLTYFQNEAQLEKSRLLSDRFSAERPKGSFSTLEIQRTEQGDSAMYLCASSSLPGQEQETQYFGPGTRLLVL.

The chain is built from TRBV29-1 and TRBJ2-1; a weak D match, TRBD2 (7 bases). V was cut by 5 bases and J by 6 bases, with 29 bases left in between. CDR3 length equals 18 residues. The germline V gene encodes CDR1 SQVTM and CDR2 ANQGSEA. The CDR3 DNA reads TGCAGCGTTTTTCGATTCAAAGGGAGGGGGAGCGACGCCAATGAGCAGTTCTTC. Its protein product is CSVFRFKGRGSDANEQFF.

The sample holds many counts of this clonotype. The V gene is TRBV6-1, the J gene TRBJ1-6; D may be TRBD1 (5 bases). The CDR3 extends over 13 amino acids. The germline V gene encodes CDR1 MNHNS and CDR2 SASEGT. Deletions cut 8 bases from V and 14 bases from J, with 19 bases between. CDR3 bases: TGTGCCAGCCTCGAACGGGGGAGTCAAGCCCTCCACTTT. Its protein product is CASLERGSQALHF.

The gene calls are TRBV7-3 and TRBJ1-1; D is ambiguous. This CDR3 comprises 13 residues. Germline CDR1 reads SGHTA; CDR2 reads FQGTGA. Trimming took off 1 base at V and 5 bases at J, with 8 bases between the two ends. CDR3 loop: CASSLSESTEAFF. The CDR3 DNA follows: TGTGCCAGCAGCTTAAGTGAGAGTACTGAAGCTTTCTTT. Complete variable domain (other parts from reference TRBV7-3 and TRBJ1-1): GAGVSQTPSNKVTEKGKYVELRCDPISGHTALYWYRQSLGQGPEFLIYFQGTGAADDSGLPNDRFFAVRPEGSVSTLKIQRTERGDSAVYLCASSLSESTEAFFGQGTRLTVV.

This clonotype has at least ten counts. Germline is not matched at one junction end, which may reflect a read error. The rearrangement links TRBV7-2 to TRBJ2-7; D tentatively reads TRBD1 or TRBD2 (5 bases each). Germline assignment: CDR1 SGHTA and CDR2 FQGNSA. This CDR3 has 15 residues. For the CDR3, the DNA is TGTGCCAGCAGCAGGCAAAGGGACGGCTCCTCCGAGCAGTACTTC. It translates to CASSRQRDGSSEQYF.